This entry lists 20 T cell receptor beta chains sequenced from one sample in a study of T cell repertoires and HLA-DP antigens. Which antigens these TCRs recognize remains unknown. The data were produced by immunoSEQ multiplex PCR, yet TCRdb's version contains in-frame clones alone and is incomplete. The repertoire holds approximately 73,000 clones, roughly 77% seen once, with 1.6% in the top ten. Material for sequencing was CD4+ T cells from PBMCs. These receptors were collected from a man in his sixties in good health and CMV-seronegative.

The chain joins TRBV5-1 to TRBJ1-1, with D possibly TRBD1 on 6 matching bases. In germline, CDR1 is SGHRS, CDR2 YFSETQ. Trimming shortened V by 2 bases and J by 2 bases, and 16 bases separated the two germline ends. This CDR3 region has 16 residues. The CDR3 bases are TGCGCCAGCAGCTTAAACCCGGGGGACACAAACACTGAAGCTTTCTTT. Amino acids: CASSLNPGDTNTEAFF.

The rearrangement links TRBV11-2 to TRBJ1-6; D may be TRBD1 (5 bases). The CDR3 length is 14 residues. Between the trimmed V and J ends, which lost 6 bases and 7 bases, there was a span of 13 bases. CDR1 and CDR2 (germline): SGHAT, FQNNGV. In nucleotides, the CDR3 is TGTGCCAGCAGTTTATACGGGACCAATTCACCCCTCCACTTT. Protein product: CASSLYGTNSPLHF.

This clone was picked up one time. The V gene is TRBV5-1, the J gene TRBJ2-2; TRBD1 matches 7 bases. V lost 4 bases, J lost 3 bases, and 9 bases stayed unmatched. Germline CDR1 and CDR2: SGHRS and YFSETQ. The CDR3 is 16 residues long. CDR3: CASSGKTGTDTGELFF. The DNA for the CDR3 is TGCGCCAGCAGCGGAAAGACAGGGACGGACACCGGGGAGCTGTTTTTT.

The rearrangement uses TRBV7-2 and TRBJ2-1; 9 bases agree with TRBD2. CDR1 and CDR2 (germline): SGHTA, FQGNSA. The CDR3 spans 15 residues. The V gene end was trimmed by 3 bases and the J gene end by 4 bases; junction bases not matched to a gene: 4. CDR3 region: CASSFLAGFYNEQFF. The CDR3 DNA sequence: TGTGCCAGCAGCTTCCTAGCGGGATTTTACAATGAGCAGTTCTTC.

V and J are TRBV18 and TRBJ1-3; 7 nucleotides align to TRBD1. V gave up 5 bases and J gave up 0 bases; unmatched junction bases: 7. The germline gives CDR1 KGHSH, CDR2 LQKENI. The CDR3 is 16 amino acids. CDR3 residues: CASSELGQPSGNTIYF. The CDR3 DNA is TGTGCCAGCTCAGAACTGGGACAGCCCTCTGGAAACACCATATATTTT.

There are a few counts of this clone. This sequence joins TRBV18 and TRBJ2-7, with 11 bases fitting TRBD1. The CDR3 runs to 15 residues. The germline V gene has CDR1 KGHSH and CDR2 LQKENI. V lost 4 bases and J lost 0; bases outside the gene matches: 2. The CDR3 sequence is CASSRGQGDSYEQYF. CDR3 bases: TGTGCCAGCTCACGGGGACAGGGGGACTCCTACGAGCAGTACTTC.

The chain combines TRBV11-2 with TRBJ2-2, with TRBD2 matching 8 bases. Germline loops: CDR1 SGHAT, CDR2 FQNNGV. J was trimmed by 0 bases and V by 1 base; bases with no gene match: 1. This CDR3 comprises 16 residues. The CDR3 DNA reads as TGTGCCAGCAGCTTAGGACTAGCGACGAACACCGGGGAGCTGTTTTTT. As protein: CASSLGLATNTGELFF.

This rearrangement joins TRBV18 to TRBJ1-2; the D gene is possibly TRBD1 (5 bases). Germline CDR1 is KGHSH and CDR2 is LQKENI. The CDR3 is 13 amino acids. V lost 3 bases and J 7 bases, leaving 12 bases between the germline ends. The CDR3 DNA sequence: TGTGCCAGCTCACCTGACAGTTCTTCTGGCTACACCTTC. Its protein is CASSPDSSSGYTF.

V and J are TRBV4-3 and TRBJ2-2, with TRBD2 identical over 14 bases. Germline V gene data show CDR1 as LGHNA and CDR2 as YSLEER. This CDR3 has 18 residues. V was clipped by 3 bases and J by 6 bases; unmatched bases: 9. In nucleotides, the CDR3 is TGCGCCAGCAGCCAGGATAATCCGGGACTAGCGGGAGCCGGGGAGCTGTTTTTT. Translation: CASSQDNPGLAGAGELFF.

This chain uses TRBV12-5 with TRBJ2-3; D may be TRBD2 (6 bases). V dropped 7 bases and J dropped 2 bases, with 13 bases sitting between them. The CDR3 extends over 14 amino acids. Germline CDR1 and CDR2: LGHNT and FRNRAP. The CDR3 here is CASDERAYTDTQYF. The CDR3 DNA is TGTGCTAGTGACGAGCGGGCCTACACAGATACGCAGTATTTT.

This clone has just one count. This CDR3 reads CASSLTKETQYF. CDR3 bases: TGTGCCAGCAGCCTCACGAAGGAGACCCAGTACTTC. V and J are TRBV7-2 and TRBJ2-5, with D unclear. The CDR3 contains 12 residues. The ends were cut back, 5 bases at V and 5 bases at J, with 9 bases in the middle. Germline assignment: CDR1 SGHTA and CDR2 FQGNSA.

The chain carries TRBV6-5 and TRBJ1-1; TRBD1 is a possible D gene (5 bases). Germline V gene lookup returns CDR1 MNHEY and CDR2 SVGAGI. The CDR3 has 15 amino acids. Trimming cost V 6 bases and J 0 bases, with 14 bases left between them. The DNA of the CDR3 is TGTGCCAGCAGCCAACGCCGGGACCTGAACACTGAAGCTTTCTTT. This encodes CASSQRRDLNTEAFF.

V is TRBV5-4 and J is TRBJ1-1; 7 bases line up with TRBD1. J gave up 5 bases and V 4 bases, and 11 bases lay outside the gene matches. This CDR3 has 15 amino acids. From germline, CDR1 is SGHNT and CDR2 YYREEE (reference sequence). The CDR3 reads CASSQAGRGVTEAFF. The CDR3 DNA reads TGTGCCAGCAGCCAGGCGGGCAGGGGGGTGACTGAAGCTTTCTTT.

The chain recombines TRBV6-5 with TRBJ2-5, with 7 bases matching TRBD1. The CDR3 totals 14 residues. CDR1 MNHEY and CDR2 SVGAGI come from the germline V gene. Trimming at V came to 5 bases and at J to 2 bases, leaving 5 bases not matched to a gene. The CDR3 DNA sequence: TGTGCCAGCAGTCGTAAACAGGGGCAAGAGACCCAGTACTTC. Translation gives CASSRKQGQETQYF.

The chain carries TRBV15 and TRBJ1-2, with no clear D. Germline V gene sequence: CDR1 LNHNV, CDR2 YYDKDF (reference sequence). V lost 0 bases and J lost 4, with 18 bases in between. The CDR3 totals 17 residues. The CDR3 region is CATSRDGIGGRGYGYTF. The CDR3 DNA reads TGTGCCACCAGCAGAGATGGTATTGGCGGCCGGGGCTATGGCTACACCTTC.

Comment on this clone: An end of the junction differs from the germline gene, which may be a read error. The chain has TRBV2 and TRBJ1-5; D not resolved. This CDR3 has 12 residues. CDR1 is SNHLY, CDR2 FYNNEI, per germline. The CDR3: CASSVGDQAQHF. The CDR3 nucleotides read TGTGCCAGCAGCGTAGGAGATCAGGCCCAGCATTTT.

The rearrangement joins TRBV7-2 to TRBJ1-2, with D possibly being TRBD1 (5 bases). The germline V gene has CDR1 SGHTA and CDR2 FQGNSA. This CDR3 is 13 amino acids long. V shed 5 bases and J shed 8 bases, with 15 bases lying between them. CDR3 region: CASSQGALGGYTF. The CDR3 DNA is TGTGCCAGCAGCCAAGGGGCCCTGGGGGGCTACACCTTC.

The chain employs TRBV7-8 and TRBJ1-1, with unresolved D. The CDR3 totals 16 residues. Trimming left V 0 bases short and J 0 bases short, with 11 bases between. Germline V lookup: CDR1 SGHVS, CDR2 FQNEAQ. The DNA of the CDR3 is TGTGCCAGCAGCTTAGCTTCTAGGGCCATGAACACTGAAGCTTTCTTT. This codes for CASSLASRAMNTEAFF.

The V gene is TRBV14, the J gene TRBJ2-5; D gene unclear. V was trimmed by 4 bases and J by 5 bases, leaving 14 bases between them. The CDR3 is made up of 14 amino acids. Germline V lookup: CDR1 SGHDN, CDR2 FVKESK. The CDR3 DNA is TGTGCCAGCAGCCCCCGGAGTGCGTGGGAGACCCAGTACTTC. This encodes CASSPRSAWETQYF.

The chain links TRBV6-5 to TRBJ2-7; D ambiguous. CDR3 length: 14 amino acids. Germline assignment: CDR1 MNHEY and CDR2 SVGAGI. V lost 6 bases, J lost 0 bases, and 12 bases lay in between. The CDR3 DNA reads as TGTGCCAGCAGCTGGACCCAAAGCTCCTACGAGCAGTACTTC. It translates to CASSWTQSSYEQYF.